This T cell receptor beta chain is from a study of cytomegalovirus exposure and HLA in healthy donors. The study's findings and limits: Later analysis showed TCR association rates varying by HLA locus, highest for DRB1 and lowest for HLA-C.

With 60 Vbeta and 13 Jbeta primers, the PCR was carried out. The table came from immunoSEQ multiplex PCR; TCRdb's copy has only in-frame clones and leaves some out. The sample lists more than 200,000 clones, roughly 80% occurring once. Germline V CDR1 and CDR2: SGHRS, YFSETQ. This CDR3 comprises 13 residues. V was cut by 5 bases and J by 7 bases, with 13 bases left in between. A note on this clone: Its specificity is unknown.

Source material: PBMCs. The chain is built from TRBV5-1 and TRBJ1-5, with D maybe TRBD1 (5 bases). The sequence derives from a man aged 35 to 55 in good health and CMV-seronegative. The CDR3 nucleotides read TGCGCCAGCAGTATCGGGGGGGAACAGCCCCAGCATTTT. Protein sequence: CASSIGGEQPQHF.